This T cell receptor (beta chain) was obtained from a study of CD8 T cells in Susac syndrome. The V gene's germline CDR1 is SEHNR and CDR2 FQNEAQ (reference sequence). This CDR3 has 12 residues. V gave up 5 bases and J gave up 2 bases, with 7 bases separating them. Study-wide results and caveats: The study admitted that it had a relatively small number of individuals in its TCR sequencing and HLA analysis.

RNA amounts of roughly 0.5 to 1 ug underwent reverse transcription with random hexamers. TCRdb re-derived calls from the immunoSEQ multiplex PCR reads in MiXCR, one entry per CDR3 protein. The repertoire holds roughly 250,000 distinct CDR3 sequences, about 95% seen once, with approximately 0.1% in the top ten. This clonotype has just one count. The antigen is not known. This TCR was recovered from a human donor with Susac syndrome. The sample comprised CD4+ T cells from PBMCs. The rearrangement uses TRBV7-9 and TRBJ2-7; TRBD1 might be the D (5 bases). Here the CDR3 reads CASSGRAYEQYF. The CDR3 nucleotides read TGTGCCAGCAGCGGCAGGGCCTACGAGCAGTACTTC.